Detailed here is one T cell receptor beta chain. The antigen is unknown. The CDR3 spans 18 residues. V was pared by 2 bases and J by 6 bases, with 11 bases of the junction left unmatched. CDR1 and CDR2 (germline): MNHEY, SVGAGI. The source of the sample is a study of T-cell reconstitution after alpha-beta-depleted transplantation in children. Study results and caveats: Where some patients showed high TCRbeta diversity at day 60, it came from recipient T cells and thymic progenitors that had survived. T cells produced anew were the main source of T-cell counts and diversity one year after transplant. As was reported, about two months after transplant, alpha-beta T cells came from several hundred expanded graft clones.

Unique molecular identifiers featured in how the TCRbeta library was prepared. Using its own MiXCR run on the PCR reads, TCRdb lists one record per CDR3 protein. The data contain tens of thousands of distinct CDR3 sequences, about 50% of them singletons. The V and J genes are TRBV6-5 and TRBJ1-6; 9 bases agree with TRBD1. Sequencing was performed on peripheral blood, taken before TCRalphabeta/CD19-depleted stem cell transplant. The sequence came from a boy under three years old with SCID, due to receive a stem cell transplant. This CDR3 reads CASSYLSPPGQGNSPLHF. The CDR3 DNA reads as TGTGCCAGCAGTTACCTGTCTCCCCCGGGACAGGGTAATTCACCCCTCCACTTT.